Sequencing of this T cell receptor (beta chain) was carried out in a study of regulatory T cells in long-lasting Graves disease. This CDR3 is 12 amino acids long. The germline V gene encodes CDR1 PRHDT and CDR2 FYEKMQ (reference sequence). Construction of the TCR beta libraries employed iRepertoire HTBI primers in conjunction with Arm-PCR of CDR3 regions. TCRdb independently ran MiXCR on the multiplex PCR reads; one entry per CDR3 protein. The sample holds 600,000 to 650,000 distinct CDR3 sequences, roughly 16% seen once. Time point of the sample: newly diagnosed GD, antithyroid drugs for less than 3 months. Scientists built the TCR library using RNA that was extracted from PBMCs. Enrollment of patients was through an endocrinology department in Xi'an, China. This clonotype has a count of ten or more. The target antigen is unknown. A read error may produce the germline difference seen at one junction end.

Study outcomes and limitations: Newly diagnosed Graves' patients had higher TCR diversity than persistent ones.

The data also belong to a second study, concerning T cells in Graves' hyperthyroidism and ophthalmopathy.

This sequence joins TRBV13 and TRBJ1-1, with a tentative D call TRBD1 (6 bases). This material consisted of peripheral blood mononuclear cells (PBMCs), taken at new diagnosis, from a patient treated with antithyroid drugs. The source is a woman between 25 and 40 years old with Graves disease. The CDR3 region is CASSSPSDRHKF. CDR3 coding DNA: TGTGCCAGCAGCTCTCCATCGGACAGACACAAATTT.